What follows is one T cell receptor beta chain and its context. Its antigen specificity is not known. Base qualities were left out, and no much larger clone turns up one base away. The germline V gene (reference sequence) yields DFQATT for CDR1 and SNEGSKA for CDR2. Trimming at the junction amounts to 3 bases on V and 7 bases on J, and the germline ends lie 8 bases apart. Its CDR3 holds 11 amino acids, cysteine through phenylalanine. CDR3 DNA is the only sequence kept; it has 33 bases, read in frame from the first base. The sample comes from a study of tumor-infiltrating lymphocytes in localized non-small cell lung cancer (dated by TCRdb to the early 2020s). Background for the entire study: The cohort included patients whose samples were collected after neoadjuvant chemotherapy, as well as both smokers and never-smokers and several histologies. Each patient contributed resected tumor tissue and uninvolved lung tissue from the same patient, described as non-adjacent to the tumor. The same patients underwent several integrated assays, with TCR sequencing performed together with flow cytometry, multiplex immunofluorescence, RNA-seq, exome sequencing and proteomics. The overall ICON cohort comprised 160 or so surgical patients with localized non-small cell lung cancer whose tumors were resected. The paired tumor versus uninvolved lung comparison of immunoSEQ T-cell fraction included 55 patients.

The immunoSEQ assay used for TCR sequencing gave the T-cell fraction in both tumor and uninvolved lung tissue. The published analysis was carried out like this. For survival analysis, patients were split into high (upper tertile) and low (lower two tertiles) T-cell fraction groups and compared by log-rank test. A signed-rank test was used to test differences in T-cell fraction between paired tumor and uninvolved lung samples. TCRdb took over this immuneACCESS table, retaining in-frame rearrangements with V and J assigned. Such tables are incomplete; in checked studies, under half of the missing clones stem from an unresolved V gene, and the remainder is unexplained. V, J and clone size were drawn from that table, and D and trimming were deduced from the DNA. The sample profile shows about 6,900 clones; roughly 70% of them were found once. The ten top clones hold 9.5% to 15% of the sample. The full study reports these points: Tumor T-cell fraction from TCR sequencing was not associated with recurrence-free survival (p = 0.61). Because different pieces of the same tissue were used for different assays, technical variation could not be separated from intratumor heterogeneity. TCRbeta sequencing supported higher T cell infiltration in tumors than in uninvolved lung tissue, consistent with immunofluorescence CD3 counts. No difference in TCR-derived T-cell fraction was observed between the flow cytometry-defined immunotypes IM1 (good prognosis) and IM2 (poor prognosis). Assay coverage varied across patients depending on available tissue quantity, so only a subset of the cohort had TCR sequencing.

ICON enrollment began in 2016, and the last patient was enrolled in 2018. Fresh tumor and matched uninvolved tissue for in-depth immune analyses, including TCR sequencing, were collected from a subcohort of 76 patients. No cell sorting was done, and TCR sequencing was instead run on DNA isolated from bulk tissue. The TCR was taken from a human donor with non-small cell lung cancer. The V and J genes are TRBV20-1 and TRBJ2-3, with the D gene call left open. Sequenced: lung tumor tissue. The DNA sequence reads TGCAGTGCTAGTAGGGTAAATACGCAGTATTTT. This yields the protein CSASRVNTQYF.